This T cell receptor beta chain comes out of a study of blood T cell repertoires in COVID-19 (TCRdb year 2020). Study-wide context: Samples from collaborators originated in the United States, Italy and Spain and spanned both the acute and convalescent phases of COVID-19. HLA class I and class II types, where available, came from metadata supplied by the sample provider rather than from assay-based typing. Subjects who had been exposed to COVID-19, were actively infected with it, or had recovered from it provided the deeply sampled blood TCRbeta repertoires that made up the dataset. The repertoires were made available in a free public database intended to serve as a resource for research on the immune response to SARS-CoV-2. Sample metadata almost always included a de-identified subject ID, COVID-19 status, age in years and sex. The material from the prospective study consisted of cDNA or gDNA derived from T cells, B-cell-depleted T cells, or PBMCs. Samples came from the ongoing ImmuneRACE study (first 160 participants) plus 1,254 subjects from 6 global collaborators. Broad study findings and their caveats: How much clinical and demographic metadata was included differed by source and by participant, and the metadata was provided uncurated.

TCRbeta CDR3 regions were amplified from genomic DNA by means of the immunoSEQ Assay, a bias-controlled multiplex PCR. On the study's bioinformatics: The number of nucleated cells in each sample was estimated by amplification of reference gene primers within the assay. To quantify the absolute abundance of each unique TCRbeta CDR3 rearrangement, sequence reads were collapsed and filtered. Productive Simpson clonality was computed per sample as the square root of Simpson's diversity index over productive rearrangements. TCRdb's version of the immuneACCESS table is confined to in-frame rearrangements and falls short of the full clone set. An unresolved V gene accounts for under half of the shortfall where checked; the remainder is of unknown origin. V and J calls plus clone size are reproduced from that table; the DNA served to infer D and trimming. In all, the sample holds approximately 300,000 clones, and over 75% of those were seen once. The top ten clonotypes cover 1% of the sample.

CDR1 and CDR2 were assigned from the germline V gene as SQVTM and ANQGSEA. Trimmed from V: 6 bases; trimmed from J: 6 bases; junction bases lacking a gene match: 1. The CDR3 runs 11 amino acids, cysteine and phenylalanine included. The DNA shown is the 33-base CDR3, in frame from base 1. Each collaborating institution followed its own protocols to collect whole blood in K2EDTA tubes. For TCRbeta analysis, collaborators shipped samples as frozen whole blood, isolated PBMCs, or DNA extracted from either of those sample types. Comment on this clone: This receptor's antigen is unknown. Base qualities are missing; no much larger clone stands one base away.

This sequence was found in a man aged 45 to 65 with active or convalescent COVID-19. The sequenced sample was peripheral blood. The chain employs TRBV29-1 and TRBJ1-2; 10 of the junction bases match TRBD1. The DNA sequence is given as TGCAGCGTCGGACAGGGGGATGGCTACACCTTC. Its protein is CSVGQGDGYTF.